This T cell receptor beta chain was recovered during a study of neurological immune-mediated disorders. This clonotype has ten or more counts. Antigen: not known. Sorted libraries were derived from 800,000 to 1,000,000 CD4+ or CD8+ T cells. Study findings and constraints: HTLV-1-associated myelopathy ranked highest for TCR clonal expansion and multiple sclerosis lowest, beneath healthy controls.

As for the cDNA, it was generated by 5'RACE with 10-nucleotide random UMIs. MiXCR, applied by TCRdb to the 5' RACE reads, yields one record per CDR3 protein. The table lists tens of thousands of distinct CDR3 sequences, 3.5% to 4% of them singletons, with roughly 1.9% in the top ten. Specimen: CD4+ T cells from blood. The clonotype was recovered from a middle-aged woman with multiple sclerosis.

CDR3 sequence: CSALAGGTSYEQYF. The CDR3 DNA reads as TGCAGTGCTTTAGCGGGGGGGACCTCCTACGAGCAGTACTTC. V and J are TRBV20-1 and TRBJ2-7; TRBD2 agrees at 11 bases. The junction had 3 bases not matched to a gene; V was cut back by 5 bases and J by 0 bases. The CDR3 consists of 14 residues. Germline V gene lookup returns CDR1 DFQATT and CDR2 SNEGSKA (reference sequence).